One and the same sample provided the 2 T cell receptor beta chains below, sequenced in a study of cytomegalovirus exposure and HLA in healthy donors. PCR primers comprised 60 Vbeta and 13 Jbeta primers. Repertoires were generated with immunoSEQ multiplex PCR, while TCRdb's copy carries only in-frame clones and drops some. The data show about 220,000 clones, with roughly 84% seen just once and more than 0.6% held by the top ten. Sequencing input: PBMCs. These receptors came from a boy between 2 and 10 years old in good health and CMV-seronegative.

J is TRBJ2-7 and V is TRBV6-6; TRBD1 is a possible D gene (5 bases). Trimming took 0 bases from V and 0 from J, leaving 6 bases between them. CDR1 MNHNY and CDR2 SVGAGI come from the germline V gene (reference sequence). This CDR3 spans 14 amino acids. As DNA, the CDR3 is TGTGCCAGCAGTTACTCGACAGACTCCTACGAGCAGTACTTC. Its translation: CASSYSTDSYEQYF.

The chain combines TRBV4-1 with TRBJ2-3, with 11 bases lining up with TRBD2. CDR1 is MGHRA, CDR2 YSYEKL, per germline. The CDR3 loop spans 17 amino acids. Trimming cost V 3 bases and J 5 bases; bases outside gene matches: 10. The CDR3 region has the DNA TGCGCCAGCAGCCAGATCCTTAGCGGGAGGGCCATAGATACGCAGTATTTT. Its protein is CASSQILSGRAIDTQYF.